This T cell receptor (beta chain) is from a study of identical twins. Study-wide findings and caveats: Abundant cord blood beta clonotypes carried fewer insertions; memory repertoires showed none.

As to this clonotype: Its antigen is as yet unknown.

cDNA molecules carried unique molecular identifiers, and template switching added a universal primer site. TCRdb analysed the 5' RACE reads with MiXCR anew, one entry per CDR3 protein. The table shows some 760,000 distinct CDR3 sequences, with about 20% occurring only once. Germline-derived CDR1 and CDR2 are SNHLY and FYNNEI. After removal of 8 bases from V and 5 bases from J, the junction contained 14 bases not matched to a gene. The CDR3 has 16 amino acids. This same sample was also taken into another study, of T cells expressing NK-cell markers. That paper states: Seven donors tested HCMV-seropositive and one tested seronegative among the eight sequenced.

The sample consisted of PBMCs. The receptor comes from a woman younger than 35 in good health. V gene TRBV2 combines with J gene TRBJ2-1, with 8 bases lining up with TRBD2. Written as DNA, the CDR3 is TGTGCCAGCGGGCTGCCCGGGGGGGCCGGGGACAATGAGCAGTTCTTC. Translated, it gives CASGLPGGAGDNEQFF. Full variable domain (missing parts from reference TRBV2 and TRBJ2-1): EPEVTQTPSHQVTQMGQEVILRCVPISNHLYFYWYRQILGQKVEFLVSFYNNEISEKSEIFDDQFSVERPDGSNFTLKIRSTKLEDSAMYFCASGLPGGAGDNEQFFGPGTRLTVL.